Following are 2 T cell receptor beta chains from one sample sequenced in a study of blood T cell repertoires in COVID-19. Sequencing used immunoSEQ multiplex PCR; TCRdb keeps in-frame clones, though not all of them. Of about 250,000 clones in the sample, 70% to 90% were seen once. Sequenced: peripheral blood. The receptors here all came from a woman aged 40 to 50 who had recovered from COVID-19.

This rearrangement joins TRBV30 to TRBJ2-7, with 7 bases aligning to TRBD1. This CDR3 is 14 amino acids long. Germline CDR1 and CDR2: GTSNPN and SVGIG (reference sequence). V lost 3 bases, J lost 0 bases, and 5 bases stayed unmatched. CDR3 sequence: CAWRADRVSYEQYF. The CDR3 nucleotides are TGTGCCTGGAGAGCCGACAGGGTCTCCTACGAGCAGTACTTC.

The chain links TRBV25-1 to TRBJ2-2, with TRBD1 as a possible D gene (6 bases). Trimming cost V 3 bases and J 1 base, with 12 bases left between them. The CDR3 runs to 16 residues. CDR1 and CDR2 from the germline V gene are MGHDK and SYGVNS. The CDR3 DNA follows: TGTGCCAGCAGTGACCCGGGACACGGGAACACCGGGGAGCTGTTTTTT. Amino acids: CASSDPGHGNTGELFF.